This T cell receptor (beta chain) was identified in a study of blood T cell repertoires in COVID-19. Study context: Some COVID-19 samples were acute and others convalescent; all came from the United States, Italy and Spain. Sample material is recorded as cDNA or gDNA derived from T cells, B-cell-depleted T cells, or PBMCs.

This clone was recorded a few times. Self-reported history from a screening survey and questionnaire set each donor's cohort. V trimming: 6 bases; J trimming: 6 bases; junction bases outside the gene matches: 7. Germline lookup yields CDR1 SEHNR and CDR2 FQNEAQ (reference sequence). The length of the CDR3 is 14 residues. The assay was immunoSEQ multiplex PCR, and TCRdb's table has in-frame clones only and misses some. This table has approximately 200,000 clones, 89% appearing once. The sequence was obtained from a woman in her 40s with acute COVID-19. Sequencing was performed on PBMCs or T cells enriched from blood (not recorded which). The V and J genes are TRBV7-9 and TRBJ2-2; 7 nucleotides match TRBD2. CDR3: CASRLRESAGELFF. DNA of the CDR3: TGTGCCAGCAGGTTGCGGGAGTCGGCCGGGGAGCTGTTTTTT.